This T cell receptor beta chain was retrieved from a study of monozygotic twins with inflammatory bowel disease. CDR3 size: 14 residues. The germline V gene encodes CDR1 MNHEY and CDR2 SVGEGT. Eight separate reactions per sample served to make cDNA. A template switching step added UMIs, each with a 6-nucleotide sample barcode. TCRdb reprocessed the 5' RACE reads and keeps a single row for each CDR3 protein, giving no DNA. This sample carries about 300,000 distinct CDR3 sequences, with approximately 5.4% going to the ten biggest clones. Sequences were obtained from blood. The chain joins TRBV6-2 or TRBV6-3 to TRBJ1-1. This TCR derives from a human donor with ulcerative colitis or Crohn's disease, or a healthy co-twin of an affected twin (not recorded which). CDR3 region: CASSYTRRNTEAFF.